This note documents a single TCR beta chain sequence. The data were taken from a study of blood T cell repertoires in COVID-19. The CDR3 extends over 18 amino acids. CDR1 and CDR2 (germline): PRHDT, FYEKMQ (reference sequence). Unmatched junction bases numbered 6, after V lost 4 bases and J lost 1 base. The table came from immunoSEQ multiplex PCR; TCRdb's copy has only in-frame clones and leaves some out. Among approximately 45,000 clones listed, more than 65% were seen once. Sequencing was done on a sample of peripheral blood. The rearrangement uses TRBV13 and TRBJ2-1; 14 positions match TRBD2. The clonotype was recovered from a man older than 75 with acute or convalescent COVID-19. In DNA, the CDR3 is TGTGCCAGCAGCTCCTGGGGACTAGCGGGAGCTTCCTACAATGAGCAGTTCTTC. It specifies CASSSWGLAGASYNEQFF.